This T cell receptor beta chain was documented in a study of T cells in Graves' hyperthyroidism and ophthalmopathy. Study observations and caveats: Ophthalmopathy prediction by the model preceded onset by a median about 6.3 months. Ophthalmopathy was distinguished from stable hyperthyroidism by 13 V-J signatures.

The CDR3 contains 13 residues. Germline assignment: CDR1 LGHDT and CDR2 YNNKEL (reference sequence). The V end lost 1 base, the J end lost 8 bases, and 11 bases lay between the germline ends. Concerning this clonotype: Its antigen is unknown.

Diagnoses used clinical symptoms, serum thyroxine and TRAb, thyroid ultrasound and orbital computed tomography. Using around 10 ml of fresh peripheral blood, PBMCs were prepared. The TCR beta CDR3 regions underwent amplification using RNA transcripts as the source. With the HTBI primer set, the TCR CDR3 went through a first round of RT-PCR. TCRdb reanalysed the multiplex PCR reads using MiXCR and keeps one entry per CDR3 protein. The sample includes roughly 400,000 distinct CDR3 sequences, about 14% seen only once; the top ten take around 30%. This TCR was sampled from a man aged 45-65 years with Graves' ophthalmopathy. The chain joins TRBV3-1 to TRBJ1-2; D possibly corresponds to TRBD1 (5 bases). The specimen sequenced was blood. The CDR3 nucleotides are TGTGCCAGCAGCCAAGTAAGGCGGGGGGGCTACACCTTC. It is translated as CASSQVRRGGYTF.